The 28 T cell receptor beta chains in this list originate from one sample, sequenced in a study of blood T cells in healthy people across ages. A second roughly 6 to 12 cycle PCR used barcoded and J-beta primers. TCRdb called the 5' RACE reads again in MiXCR, with one record for every CDR3 protein. The repertoire includes about 2 million distinct CDR3 sequences, just under 50% of them detected once, and 2.1% sits in the top ten. Sequencing was carried out using blood. Every receptor here comes from a woman between 40 and 55 years old in good health.

In its sample, this clonotype was seen once. This chain links TRBV6-5 with TRBJ1-2, with TRBD1 matching over 7 bases. This CDR3 region has 15 residues. With 5 bases clipped from V and 4 bases from J, the junction kept 10 bases outside the gene matches. The V gene's germline CDR1 is MNHEY and CDR2 SVGAGI. CDR3 in amino acids: CASSPRQGGPYGYTF. CDR3 DNA: TGTGCCAGCAGTCCCCGACAGGGAGGGCCCTATGGCTACACCTTC.

The V gene is TRBV7-9, the J gene TRBJ2-3; unclear D gene. V lost 4 bases and J 10 bases, leaving 21 bases between the germline ends. This CDR3 has 15 residues. Germline CDR1 and CDR2: SEHNR and FQNEAQ (reference sequence). The CDR3 sequence: CASSSVLETQLAQYF. The CDR3 bases are TGTGCCAGCAGCTCAGTTCTAGAGACTCAGTTGGCGCAGTATTTT.

This clonotype showed up just a few times. This chain uses TRBV20-1 with TRBJ2-3, with TRBD1 identical over 8 bases. With V trimmed by 6 bases and J by 3 bases, 11 bases remained unmatched. This CDR3 is built from 15 residues. Germline CDR1 is DFQATT and CDR2 is SNEGSKA (reference sequence). The CDR3 region has the DNA TGCAGTGCCAGATCCCCCAGGGGGCAAACAGATACGCAGTATTTT. Its protein is CSARSPRGQTDTQYF.

The rearrangement uses TRBV4-3 and TRBJ2-1; D is perhaps TRBD2 (5 bases). V was pared by 3 bases and J by 8 bases, with 11 bases between. Germline V gene lookup returns CDR1 LGHNA and CDR2 YSLEER. This CDR3 has 13 residues. Written as DNA, the CDR3 is TGCGCCAGCAGCCATGTTGTGGGAGATGAGCAGTTCTTC. It translates to CASSHVVGDEQFF.

V gene TRBV5-1 combines with J gene TRBJ2-6; TRBD1 or TRBD2 may be the D gene (5 bases each). Trimming cost V 2 bases and J 5 bases, with 26 bases left between them. This CDR3 comprises 20 residues. CDR1 is SGHRS and CDR2 is YFSETQ in the germline V gene. The CDR3 spells CASSFSGSGTPSTRANVLTF. As DNA, the CDR3 is TGCGCCAGCAGCTTTTCGGGGTCCGGGACCCCCTCCACCAGGGCCAACGTCCTGACTTTC.

The chain couples TRBV20-1 to TRBJ2-5; 8 bases map to TRBD1. CDR3 length: 15 amino acids. CDR1 DFQATT and CDR2 SNEGSKA come from the germline V gene (reference sequence). With V trimmed by 2 bases and J by 2 bases, 7 bases remained unmatched. CDR3 sequence: CSARLGTGGQETQYF. CDR3 nucleotide sequence: TGCAGTGCTAGACTGGGAACAGGGGGTCAAGAGACCCAGTACTTC.

The J gene is TRBJ2-7, the V gene TRBV3-1; D uncertain. This CDR3 contains 15 residues. Between the trimmed V and J ends, which lost 1 base and 7 bases, there was a span of 17 bases. Germline assignment: CDR1 LGHDT and CDR2 YNNKEL (reference sequence). The CDR3 DNA reads as TGTGCCAGCAGCCAAGGGGTGAAGGGAATCAATGAGCAGTACTTC. Protein: CASSQGVKGINEQYF.

This rearrangement joins TRBV11-1 to TRBJ2-3, with no clear D. CDR1 is SGHAT, CDR2 FQDESV, per germline (reference sequence). CDR3 length equals 16 residues. The ends were cut back, 1 base at V and 3 bases at J, with 14 bases in the middle. CDR3 amino acids: CASSLGPRGRTDTQYF. CDR3 DNA sequence: TGTGCCAGCAGCTTAGGACCCCGAGGCAGGACAGATACGCAGTATTTT.

This rearrangement joins TRBV28 to TRBJ2-7, with 11 bases aligning to TRBD2. The J call may be incorrect, as the DNA end agrees better with TRBJ2-4. The germline gives CDR1 MDHEN, CDR2 SYDVKM. The CDR3 runs 15 residues. The CDR3 reads CASSLASGGFDIQYF. The DNA of the CDR3 is TGTGCCAGCAGTTTGGCTAGCGGGGGGTTTGACATTCAGTACTTC.

The sample holds a few counts of this clonotype. This chain connects TRBV4-3 to TRBJ2-3, with a tentative D call TRBD1 (5 bases). The CDR3 has 16 residues. Germline loops: CDR1 LGHNA, CDR2 YSLEER. Trimming stripped 0 bases from V and 4 bases from J, with 14 bases between. CDR3: CASSQEWAGWADTQYF. CDR3 nucleotides: TGCGCCAGCAGCCAAGAGTGGGCAGGGTGGGCAGATACGCAGTATTTT.

The chain's CDR3 is CSANPGPTLEQYF. CDR3 coding DNA: TGCAGTGCCAACCCGGGACCCACTCTAGAGCAGTACTTC. The chain combines TRBV20-1 with TRBJ2-4; D may be TRBD1 or TRBD2 (5 bases each). Between the trimmed V and J ends, which lost 6 bases and 13 bases, there was a span of 22 bases. Germline CDR1 DFQATT, CDR2 SNEGSKA (reference sequence). The CDR3 runs 13 residues.

This clonotype was detected a few times. V gene TRBV6-5 combines with J gene TRBJ2-7; a weak D match, TRBD2 (6 bases). CDR1 and CDR2 from the germline V gene are MNHEY and SVGAGI. V was clipped by 6 bases and J by 6 bases, with 15 bases between them. The CDR3 length is 13 residues. CDR3 loop: CASRGVRTTEQYF. In DNA form, the CDR3 reads TGTGCCAGCAGGGGGGTCCGGACTACCGAGCAGTACTTC.

The chain employs TRBV28 and TRBJ1-5, with no clear D. V was shortened by 5 bases and J by 0 bases, with 17 bases between the two germline ends. Germline V lookup: CDR1 MDHEN, CDR2 SYDVKM. The CDR3 has 17 residues. The CDR3 region is CASSPYPRNYSNQPQHF. The CDR3 DNA sequence: TGTGCCAGCAGTCCCTACCCTAGGAACTATAGCAATCAGCCCCAGCATTTT.

J is TRBJ2-1 and V is TRBV4-3, with TRBD2 as a possible D gene (5 bases). From germline, CDR1 is LGHNA and CDR2 YSLEER. V lost 0 bases and J 5 bases, leaving 8 bases between the germline ends. The CDR3 runs to 14 residues. The CDR3 spells CASSQDPSNNEQFF. CDR3 bases: TGCGCCAGCAGCCAAGATCCTAGCAACAATGAGCAGTTCTTC.

This clonotype was observed a few times. This chain uses TRBV20-1 with TRBJ2-3, with D hard to call. Germline CDR1 and CDR2: DFQATT and SNEGSKA (reference sequence). The CDR3 runs 14 residues. With 6 bases removed from V and 1 base from J, the gap between germline ends came to 14 bases. CDR3 in amino acids: CSARNVWGTDTQYF. DNA for the CDR3: TGCAGTGCCCGGAACGTTTGGGGCACAGATACGCAGTATTTT.

V is TRBV27 and J is TRBJ2-7; TRBD2 matches at 11 bases. Near its end, the DNA agrees better with TRBJ2-5, so the J call may be wrong. Germline CDR1 MNHEY, CDR2 SMNVEV (reference sequence). This CDR3 region has 16 residues. The CDR3 sequence is CASSRILAGGIETQYF. DNA for the CDR3: TGTGCCAGCAGTCGGATTCTAGCGGGGGGAATTGAGACCCAGTACTTC.

V and J are TRBV7-3 and TRBJ2-5; no clear D. Trimming left V 4 bases short and J 5 bases short, with 11 bases between. The CDR3 is made up of 13 amino acids. Looked up from germline, CDR1 is SGHTA and CDR2 is FQGTGA. In DNA, the CDR3 is TGTGCCAGCAGCTCCGCCCCCCGGGAGACCCAGTACTTC. Residues: CASSSAPRETQYF.

This clonotype was counted a few times. The chain carries TRBV29-1 and TRBJ2-5; D gene unclear. V lost 4 bases, J lost 5 bases, and 11 bases lay in between. The CDR3 loop spans 12 amino acids. Germline values: CDR1 SQVTM, CDR2 ANQGSEA. CDR3 bases: TGCAGCGTTGTATTAGGGAAGGAGACCCAGTACTTC. This codes for CSVVLGKETQYF.

A word on this clonotype: As the CDR3 is not closed by the conserved phenylalanine or tryptophan, this likely results from a read error. The chain couples TRBV7-2 to TRBJ2-5; 8 bases are a match to TRBD2. V was pared by 3 bases and J by 6 bases, with 15 bases of the junction left unmatched. Germline V gene sequence: CDR1 SGHTA, CDR2 FQGNSA. CDR3 size: 17 residues. The CDR3 protein is CASSLGLLRGEWKTQYV. CDR3 in DNA: TGTGCCAGCAGCTTGGGGCTTTTGCGGGGGGAGTGGAAGACCCAGTACGTC.

This clonotype was picked up one time. The J gene is TRBJ2-7, the V gene TRBV6-6; D might be TRBD2 (7 bases). V was cut by 0 bases and J by 5 bases, with 14 bases left in between. The CDR3 runs to 15 residues. Germline V gives CDR1 MNHNY, CDR2 SVGAGI (reference sequence). DNA for the CDR3: TGTGCCAGCAGTTACTCCTTAGAGGGGGGGCACGAGCAGTACTTC. As protein: CASSYSLEGGHEQYF.

The chain couples TRBV9 to TRBJ2-3; D is perhaps TRBD2 (7 bases). The CDR3 contains 17 residues. The germline V gene encodes CDR1 SGDLS and CDR2 YYNGEE. Trimming removed 0 bases from V and 2 bases from J, with 16 bases in between. CDR3 nucleotide sequence: TGTGCCAGCAGCGTAGACCCGCGCGGGGGCTCCACAGATACGCAGTATTTT. It specifies CASSVDPRGGSTDTQYF.

This clonotype was recorded a few times. The chain employs TRBV5-1 and TRBJ1-2; no firm D call. Looked up from germline, CDR1 is SGHRS and CDR2 is YFSETQ. The CDR3 sequence is 15 residues long. V was shortened by 0 bases and J by 2 bases, with 11 bases between the two germline ends. The CDR3: CASSLDSGRNYGYTF. CDR3 bases: TGCGCCAGCAGCTTGGACAGCGGCAGAAACTATGGCTACACCTTC. Supplemented by reference TRBV5-1 and TRBJ1-2, the full variable domain reads KAGVTQTPRYLIKTRGQQVTLSCSPISGHRSVSWYQQTPGQGLQFLFEYFSETQRNKGNFPGRFSGRQFSNSRSEMNVSTLELGDSALYLCASSLDSGRNYGYTFGSGTRLTVV.

This clonotype was seen a handful of times. This chain joins TRBV20-1 and TRBJ2-7; D is unclear. Trimming stripped 0 bases from V and 0 bases from J, with 9 bases between. Germline assignment: CDR1 DFQATT and CDR2 SNEGSKA (reference sequence). The CDR3 runs to 14 residues. In nucleotides, the CDR3 is TGCAGTGCTAGAGAAGAAGCTGTCTCCTACGAGCAGTACTTC. Residues: CSAREEAVSYEQYF.

The V call is TRBV12-3 or TRBV12-4, the J call TRBJ1-2, with 8 bases that match TRBD1. The CDR3 extends over 15 amino acids. V dropped 7 bases and J dropped 8; count of bases not matched to a gene: 15. CDR3 coding DNA: TGTGCCAGCATGGAATTTGGACAGGGCCGAGGCGGCTACACCTTC. As protein: CASMEFGQGRGGYTF.

The table lists this clonotype with a few counts. The J gene is TRBJ2-6, the V gene TRBV15; weak D call: TRBD1 (5 bases). V lost 1 base, J lost 0 bases, and 16 bases lay in between. Germline V gene data show CDR1 as LNHNV and CDR2 as YYDKDF (reference sequence). The CDR3 spans 19 residues. In DNA form, the CDR3 reads TGTGCCACCAGCAGAGTTAACGGCAGGGCAGTCTCTGGGGCCAACGTCCTGACTTTC. Protein sequence: CATSRVNGRAVSGANVLTF.

This sequence joins TRBV11-1 and TRBJ2-1, with D possibly being TRBD2 (6 bases). With 4 bases removed from V and 0 bases from J, the gap between germline ends came to 31 bases. CDR1 is SGHAT, CDR2 FQDESV, per germline (reference sequence). CDR3 length: 22 residues. CDR3 residues: CASSYAKNPSRGARSSYNEQFF. Here the CDR3 DNA reads TGTGCCAGCAGCTACGCAAAAAATCCCTCTCGCGGGGCTCGCAGCTCCTACAATGAGCAGTTCTTC.

This clonotype was observed a handful of times. The J gene is TRBJ2-3, the V gene TRBV9; 8 bases are a match to TRBD1. J lost 3 bases, V lost 5 bases, and 8 bases had no gene match. There are 15 residues in the CDR3. Germline V gives CDR1 SGDLS, CDR2 YYNGEE. In DNA form, the CDR3 reads TGTGCCAGCAGTGTTGGACAGGGATATACAGATACGCAGTATTTT. This codes for CASSVGQGYTDTQYF.

This clonotype was counted between two and nine times. The chain is built from TRBV5-1 and TRBJ2-1; D remains unclear. The V end lost 0 bases, the J end lost 4 bases, and 8 bases lay between the germline ends. There are 14 residues in the CDR3. The germline V gene has CDR1 SGHRS and CDR2 YFSETQ. CDR3: CASSLGELYNEQFF. As DNA, the CDR3 is TGCGCCAGCAGCTTGGGGGAACTTTACAATGAGCAGTTCTTC.